The clone carrying this T cell receptor (beta chain) was detected ten times or more. The target antigen is unknown. This sample is drawn from a study of Graves' ophthalmopathy and Graves' hyperthyroidism. Study at large: At initial diagnosis, peripheral blood was obtained, and this preceded any treatment. Study results and limitations: Blood was where most expanded thyroid clonotypes above 0.001 frequency also turned up. Ophthalmopathy progression was predicted by the model at 70.59% sensitivity and about 79% specificity.

The stable label applied to hyperthyroidism with no ophthalmopathy within 18 months of follow-up. Germline V gene sequence: CDR1 DFQATT, CDR2 SNEGSKA (reference sequence). This CDR3 region has 14 residues. The ends lost 5 bases at V and 5 bases at J; junction bases unmatched: 7. Beta-chain TCR CDR3 regions were amplified from RNA transcripts. In the first round, RT-PCR was carried out with HTBI primers, and a multiplex PCR formed the second round. In TCRdb, the multiplex PCR reads were re-called with MiXCR into one record per CDR3 protein. The sample holds fewer than 650,000 distinct CDR3 sequences, 20% to 25% seen once.

The sequence was obtained from a young woman with stable Graves' hyperthyroidism. Some clones in this sample may be carry-over from other donors' samples. This chain connects TRBV20-1 to TRBJ2-5; TRBD2 agrees at 11 bases. Sequencing was carried out using peripheral blood. CDR3 nucleotide sequence: TGCAGTGCTCAGAAGGGGACTAGCGGTGAGACCCAGTACTTC. Its translation is CSAQKGTSGETQYF.